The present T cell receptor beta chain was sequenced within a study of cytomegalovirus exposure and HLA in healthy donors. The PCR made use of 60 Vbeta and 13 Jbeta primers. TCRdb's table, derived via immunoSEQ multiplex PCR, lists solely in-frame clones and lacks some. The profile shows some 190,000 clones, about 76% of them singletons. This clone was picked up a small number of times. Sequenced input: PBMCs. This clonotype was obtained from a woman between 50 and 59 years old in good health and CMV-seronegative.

The CDR3 nucleotides are TGTGCCAGCAGTTACCGGGGGGGGAGCAATCAGCCCCAGCATTTT. Amino acid sequence: CASSYRGGSNQPQHF. The chain couples TRBV6-5 to TRBJ1-5; tentative D call: TRBD1 (5 bases). From germline, CDR1 is MNHEY and CDR2 SVGAGI. The V end lost 2 bases, the J end lost 1 base, and 9 bases lay between the germline ends. The CDR3 length is 15 residues.